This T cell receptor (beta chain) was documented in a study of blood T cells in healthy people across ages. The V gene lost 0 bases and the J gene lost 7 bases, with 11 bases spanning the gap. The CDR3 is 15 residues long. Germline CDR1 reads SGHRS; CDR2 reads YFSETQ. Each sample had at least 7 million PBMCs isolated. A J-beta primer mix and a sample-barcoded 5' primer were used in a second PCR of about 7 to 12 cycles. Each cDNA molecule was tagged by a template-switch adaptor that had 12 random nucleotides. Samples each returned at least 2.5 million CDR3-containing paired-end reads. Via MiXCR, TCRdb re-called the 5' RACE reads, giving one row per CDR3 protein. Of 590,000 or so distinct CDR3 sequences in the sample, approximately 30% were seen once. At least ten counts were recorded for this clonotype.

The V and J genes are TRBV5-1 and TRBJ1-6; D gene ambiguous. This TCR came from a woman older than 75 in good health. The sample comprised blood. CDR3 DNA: TGCGCCAGCAGCTTGGCCGGCAGTAGGAATTCACCCCTCCACTTT. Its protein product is CASSLAGSRNSPLHF.